This T cell receptor (beta chain) is drawn from a study of blood T cell repertoires in COVID-19 (dated by TCRdb to the early 2020s). Context from the whole study: Samples from collaborators originated in the United States, Italy and Spain and spanned both the acute and convalescent phases of COVID-19. The prospective study material was composed of cDNA or gDNA derived from T cells, B-cell-depleted T cells, or PBMCs. The dataset comprised deeply sampled blood TCRbeta repertoires from subjects exposed to, actively infected with, or recovered from COVID-19. The repertoires were made available in a free public database intended to serve as a resource for research on the immune response to SARS-CoV-2. The samples were drawn from the first 160 participants of the ongoing ImmuneRACE study and from some 1,300 subjects provided by 6 global collaborators. Sample metadata almost always included a de-identified subject ID, COVID-19 status, age in years and sex. Where available, HLA class I and class II types were obtained from metadata supplied by the sample provider rather than from assay-based typing.

The CDR3 holds 15 amino acids from the cysteine to the phenylalanine. This entry keeps only the CDR3 DNA: 45 bases, framed from base 1. CDR1 and CDR2 (SGHTA, FQGNSA) derive from the germline V gene. The germline V end is reduced by 5 bases and the J end by 5 bases; junction bases left unmatched: 6. Summary of the overall study and its limitations: The quantity of clinical and demographic metadata differed by source and by participant and was supplied without curation.

As concerns this clone: Its target antigen remains unknown. No base qualities exist here, and no much larger clone lies one base off it.

TCRbeta CDR3 regions were amplified from genomic DNA using the immunoSEQ Assay, a bias-controlled multiplex PCR. The study's processing was this. Nucleated cell counts per sample were estimated from amplification of reference gene primers within the assay. To quantify the absolute abundance of each unique TCRbeta CDR3 rearrangement, sequence reads were collapsed and filtered. For each sample, productive Simpson clonality was calculated as the square root of Simpson's diversity index across productive rearrangements. This immuneACCESS table, as held by TCRdb, lists in-frame sequences with V and J called but not all clones. Of the missing ones, under half trace to an unresolved V gene in checked studies; the others have no known cause. V and J calls plus clone size are reproduced from that table; the DNA served to infer D and trimming. This sample comprises hundreds of thousands of clones, around 91% of them detected only once. 9.5% of the sample is held by the ten biggest clonotypes.

Participants in the prospective study were enrolled through a virtual design, were aged about 18 to 89 years, and lived in about two dozen United States geographic areas. Cohort assignment in the prospective study relied on participant-reported clinical history from a screening survey and a study questionnaire. For ImmuneRACE Cohort 3, a participant was defined as recovered based on two consecutive negative NP/OP PCR tests, clearance by a healthcare professional, or resolution of symptoms. In the prospective study, whole blood, serum and a nasopharyngeal or oropharyngeal swab were collected from each participant by mobile phlebotomists. Participants in the prospective study had the option to provide additional blood draws and questionnaires over a roughly 2-month period. Prospective study blood samples were shipped either frozen or at room temperature before DNA extraction.

Sequenced material: PBMCs or T cells enriched from blood (not recorded which). The rearranged segments are TRBV7-2 and TRBJ2-5, with 12 central nucleotides matching TRBD2. This clonotype originated in a woman in her forties who had recovered from COVID-19. In nucleotide form, the sequence is TGTGCCAGCAGCCAGACTAGCGGGAGATCGGAGACCCAGTACTTC. Its protein product is CASSQTSGRSETQYF. The variable domain in full, with residues beyond the CDR3 obtained from the reference TRBV7-2 and TRBJ2-5 genes, is GAGVSQSPSNKVTEKGKDVELRCDPISGHTALYWYRQSLGQGLEFLIYFQGNSAPDKSGLPSDRFSAERTGGSVSTLTIQRTQQEDSAVYLCASSQTSGRSETQYFGPGTRLLVL.